The count of the clone carrying this T cell receptor beta chain is one. These data are taken from a study of shared clonotypes between healthy human individuals. Germline-derived CDR1 and CDR2 are MNHEY and SVGAGI. The V end lost 3 bases, the J end lost 2 bases, and 8 bases lay between the germline ends. The CDR3 runs to 13 residues. The naive CD8 population came from CD45RO-negative cells selected for CCR7, without terminally differentiated effector memory CD45RA+ cells. The method was immunoSEQ multiplex PCR; TCRdb's version includes in-frame clones alone and lacks a portion of them. Among around 700,000 clones, roughly 94% were seen once, and the ten largest hold 24%.

This chain links TRBV6-5 with TRBJ2-7; D possibly corresponds to TRBD1 (5 bases). The clonotype originates from a man aged 25-40 years in good health. The sample comprised naive CD8+ T cells sorted from blood. The DNA for the CDR3 is TGTGCCAGCAGTTATGGGGCTCCCTACGAGCAGTACTTC. Encoded protein: CASSYGAPYEQYF.